This T cell receptor (beta chain) was captured by sequencing in a study of response to subunit inactivated influenza vaccine. The CDR3 is 16 residues long. V was trimmed by 3 bases and J by 9 bases, leaving 18 bases between them. Whole-study findings and limits: Authors suggested each seasonal influenza vaccination recruits few new T cells.

Each CDR3 protein gets one entry after TCRdb re-called the RT-PCR reads with MiXCR. This table has 550,000 to 800,000 distinct CDR3 sequences, around 14% appearing once. Notes on this clonotype: Its antigen remains unidentified.

The chain links TRBV12-3 or TRBV12-4 to TRBJ1-6; a weak D match, TRBD1 (5 bases). The input for sequencing was PBMCs from blood, taken approximately 12 days after vaccination. The sequence was obtained from a man aged 50-60 years who received an inactivated influenza vaccine. CDR3 region: CASSFSAQVVGSPLHF. DNA for the CDR3: TGTGCCAGCAGTTTCAGTGCACAGGTTGTTGGTTCACCCCTCCACTTT.